This T cell receptor (beta chain) derives from a study of identical twins. This CDR3 contains 14 residues. V shed 5 bases and J 0 bases; nucleotides not matched to a gene: 2. CDR1 DFQATT and CDR2 SNEGSKA come from the germline V gene (reference sequence). Study-wide results and caveats: Insertions were fewer in abundant cord blood beta clonotypes, whereas memory repertoires showed none of this pattern. Invariant T cells like MAIT and iNKT could partly confound the zero-insertion analyses.

Template switching added a universal primer site, and cDNA bore unique molecular identifiers. TCRdb re-analysed the 5' RACE reads in MiXCR, keeping a single row per CDR3 protein. Of about 810,000 distinct CDR3 sequences listed, roughly an eighth are singletons. In the case of this clonotype: As yet, its antigen is unknown.

These data are also associated with another study on yellow fever vaccine responses in identical twins.

The rearrangement joins TRBV20-1 to TRBJ1-3, with 9 bases that match TRBD1. This clonotype originated in a woman between 18 and 29 years old in good health. The sequenced sample consisted of PBMCs. CDR3 sequence reads: CSAADRGSGNTIYF. Here the CDR3 DNA reads TGCAGTGCTGCGGACAGGGGCTCTGGAAACACCATATATTTT.